This is a list of T cell receptor beta chains from one sample in a study of blood T cells in healthy people across ages. TCRdb itself ran the 5' RACE reads through MiXCR, one entry per CDR3 protein. Counted here are 700,000 to 900,000 distinct CDR3 sequences, 20% to 30% occurring once; the ten biggest clones make up about 3%. This same sample was also taken into another study, of T cells of mothers and their children.

Sequenced: blood. Every receptor here comes from a boy younger than 18 in good health. Each CDR3 is given with its conserved first and last residue. D genes are given only for firm matches. A row's size may be missing; if present it is once, few, many or a size class.

clone size: .; V gene: TRBV11-2; J gene: TRBJ1-1; D gene: TRBD1; CDR3 DNA: TGTGCCAGCAGCTCGACAGGGGGCGCCACTGAAGCTTTCTTT; CDR3 protein: CASSSTGGATEAFF
clone size: .; V gene: TRBV3-1; J gene: TRBJ1-1; D gene: .; CDR3 DNA: TGTGCCAGCAGCCACGAGTGGCTCACTGAAGCTTTCTTT; CDR3 protein: CASSHEWLTEAFF
clone size: .; V gene: TRBV20-1; J gene: TRBJ2-1; D gene: TRBD2; CDR3 DNA: TGCAGTGCTAGGGCAACTAGCGGGGGGATCAATGAGCAGTTCTTC; CDR3 protein: CSARATSGGINEQFF
clone size: few; V gene: TRBV6-1; J gene: TRBJ2-5; D gene: TRBD2; CDR3 DNA: TGTGCCAGCCCAGCGGGGGGGGAGACCCAGTACTTC; CDR3 protein: CASPAGGETQYF
clone size: few; V gene: TRBV7-3; J gene: TRBJ2-5; D gene: TRBD1; CDR3 DNA: TGTGCCAGCAGCTTGGACAGGGGTCTCCAAGAGATCCAGTACTTC; CDR3 protein: CASSLDRGLQEIQYF
clone size: few; V gene: TRBV5-1; J gene: TRBJ1-1; D gene: .; CDR3 DNA: TGCGCCAGCAGCTTGGACTCCGGGGGAGAAGCTTTCTTT; CDR3 protein: CASSLDSGGEAFF
clone size: few; V gene: TRBV30; J gene: TRBJ1-5; D gene: .; CDR3 DNA: TGTGCCTGGAGTTCAGGGTTCGGCCAGCCCCAGCATTTT; CDR3 protein: CAWSSGFGQPQHF
clone size: .; V gene: TRBV2; J gene: TRBJ2-3; D gene: .; CDR3 DNA: TGTGCCAGCATCACCAGGCGAGCGGCCAGCACAGATACGCAGTATTTT; CDR3 protein: CASITRRAASTDTQYF
clone size: few; V gene: TRBV6-1; J gene: TRBJ2-1; D gene: .; CDR3 DNA: TGTGCCAGCAGGGAGACAGTGGAGAGCTCCTACAATGAGCAGTTCTTC; CDR3 protein: CASRETVESSYNEQFF
clone size: .; V gene: TRBV18; J gene: TRBJ1-1; D gene: .; CDR3 DNA: TGTGCCAGCTCACCCTGGGACGGACGTGGTGGCACTGAAGCTTTCTTT; CDR3 protein: CASSPWDGRGGTEAFF
clone size: .; V gene: TRBV27; J gene: TRBJ2-7; D gene: TRBD2; CDR3 DNA: TGTGCCAGCAGTTTAGTTAGACTAGCGGACTTCTACGAGCAGTACTTC; CDR3 protein: CASSLVRLADFYEQYF
clone size: .; V gene: TRBV20-1; J gene: TRBJ2-7; D gene: TRBD2; CDR3 DNA: TGCAGTGCCATGACTAGCGGGGGTTCCTACGAGCAGTACTTC; CDR3 protein: CSAMTSGGSYEQYF
clone size: .; V gene: TRBV3-1; J gene: TRBJ2-7; D gene: .; CDR3 DNA: TGTGCCAGCAGCCAAGGACAGTACCCTTCCTACGAGCAGTACTTC; CDR3 protein: CASSQGQYPSYEQYF
clone size: .; V gene: TRBV5-5; J gene: TRBJ1-6; D gene: TRBD1; CDR3 DNA: TGTGCCAGCAGCTTGTTCCAGGGGACAGAAAATTCACCCCTCCACTTT; CDR3 protein: CASSLFQGTENSPLHF
clone size: few; V gene: TRBV12-3/TRBV12-4; J gene: TRBJ2-7; D gene: .; CDR3 DNA: TGTGCCAGCAGTTTGTTACAGTCGGGGGAGCAGTACTTC; CDR3 protein: CASSLLQSGEQYF
clone size: many; V gene: TRBV6-5; J gene: TRBJ1-1; D gene: .; CDR3 DNA: TGTGCCAGCAGCAGAGGACAAACTGAAGCTTTCTTT; CDR3 protein: CASSRGQTEAFF
clone size: .; V gene: TRBV24-1; J gene: TRBJ2-1; D gene: .; CDR3 DNA: TGTGCCACCAGTGACCCATCCTTTAGCACCCATGAGCAGTTCTTC; CDR3 protein: CATSDPSFSTHEQFF
clone size: many; V gene: TRBV5-1; J gene: TRBJ2-5; D gene: TRBD1; CDR3 DNA: TGCGCCAGCAGCCTTGGGACAGGGGGTCAAGAGACCCAGTACTTC; CDR3 protein: CASSLGTGGQETQYF
clone size: few; V gene: TRBV5-1; J gene: TRBJ1-6; D gene: .; CDR3 DNA: TGCGCCAGCAGCTTGGCCGGGCAGGGGAATAATTCACCCCTCCACTTT; CDR3 protein: CASSLAGQGNNSPLHF
clone size: .; V gene: TRBV11-3; J gene: TRBJ2-1; D gene: TRBD2; CDR3 DNA: TGTGCCAGCAGCTTAGGTGGTAGCGGGGGGAGCAATGAGCAGTTCTTC; CDR3 protein: CASSLGGSGGSNEQFF
clone size: few; V gene: TRBV4-1; J gene: TRBJ1-2; D gene: TRBD1; CDR3 DNA: TGCGCCAGCAGCCAAGGAGCCGGGACAGCCCAGGGCTATGGCTACACCTTC; CDR3 protein: CASSQGAGTAQGYGYTF
clone size: .; V gene: TRBV20-1; J gene: TRBJ1-2; D gene: .; CDR3 DNA: TGCAGTGCTTCCCCGGGACGAGGGGGCTATGGCTACACCTTC; CDR3 protein: CSASPGRGGYGYTF
clone size: .; V gene: TRBV5-5; J gene: TRBJ2-3; D gene: TRBD2; CDR3 DNA: TGTGCCAGCAGCAGGGGGACTAGCGGGGGGGCTCCAGATACGCAGTATTTT; CDR3 protein: CASSRGTSGGAPDTQYF
clone size: .; V gene: TRBV2; J gene: TRBJ2-6; D gene: .; CDR3 DNA: TGTGCCAGCAGTAGCGGGTCCACTGGGGCCAACGTCCTGACTTTC; CDR3 protein: CASSSGSTGANVLTF
clone size: .; V gene: TRBV11-1; J gene: TRBJ2-1; D gene: TRBD1; CDR3 DNA: TGTGCCAGCAGCCATGGACAGGGAATTAGCGATGAGCAGTTCTTC; CDR3 protein: CASSHGQGISDEQFF
clone size: .; V gene: TRBV7-2; J gene: TRBJ1-1; D gene: .; CDR3 DNA: TGTGCCAGCTCGCGGGGGAGGGGTAGCACTGAAGCTCTCTTT; CDR3 protein: CASSRGRGSTEALF
clone size: .; V gene: TRBV25-1; J gene: TRBJ2-5; D gene: .; CDR3 DNA: TGTGCCAGCAGTGAAGACCCCGCGGGGGAGACCCAGTACTTC; CDR3 protein: CASSEDPAGETQYF
clone size: few; V gene: TRBV29-1; J gene: TRBJ2-6; D gene: .; CDR3 DNA: TGCAGCGTTGAGGGAGGACAGCCATCTGGGGCCAACGTCCTGACTTTC; CDR3 protein: CSVEGGQPSGANVLTF
clone size: .; V gene: TRBV20-1; J gene: TRBJ2-7; D gene: .; CDR3 DNA: TGCAGTGCTAGTATAGGCCCCGGCATCTACGAGCAGTACTTC; CDR3 protein: CSASIGPGIYEQYF
clone size: few; V gene: TRBV7-9; J gene: TRBJ1-2; D gene: .; CDR3 DNA: TGTGCCAGCAGCTTTGACAACTATGGCTACACCTTC; CDR3 protein: CASSFDNYGYTF